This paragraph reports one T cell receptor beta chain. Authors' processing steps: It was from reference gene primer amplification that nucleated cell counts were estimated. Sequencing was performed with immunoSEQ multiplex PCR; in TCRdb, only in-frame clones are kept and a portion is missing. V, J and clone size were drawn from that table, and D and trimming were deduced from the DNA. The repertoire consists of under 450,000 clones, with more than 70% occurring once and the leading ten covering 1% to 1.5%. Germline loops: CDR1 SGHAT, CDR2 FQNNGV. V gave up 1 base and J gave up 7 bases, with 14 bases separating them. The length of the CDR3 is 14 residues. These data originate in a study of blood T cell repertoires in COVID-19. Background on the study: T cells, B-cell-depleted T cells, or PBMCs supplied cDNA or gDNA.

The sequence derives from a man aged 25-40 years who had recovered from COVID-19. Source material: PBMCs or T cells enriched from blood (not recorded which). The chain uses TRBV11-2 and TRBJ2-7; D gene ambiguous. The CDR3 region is CASSLVAGVWEQYF. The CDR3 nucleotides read TGTGCCAGCAGCTTAGTGGCTGGAGTGTGGGAGCAGTACTTC.